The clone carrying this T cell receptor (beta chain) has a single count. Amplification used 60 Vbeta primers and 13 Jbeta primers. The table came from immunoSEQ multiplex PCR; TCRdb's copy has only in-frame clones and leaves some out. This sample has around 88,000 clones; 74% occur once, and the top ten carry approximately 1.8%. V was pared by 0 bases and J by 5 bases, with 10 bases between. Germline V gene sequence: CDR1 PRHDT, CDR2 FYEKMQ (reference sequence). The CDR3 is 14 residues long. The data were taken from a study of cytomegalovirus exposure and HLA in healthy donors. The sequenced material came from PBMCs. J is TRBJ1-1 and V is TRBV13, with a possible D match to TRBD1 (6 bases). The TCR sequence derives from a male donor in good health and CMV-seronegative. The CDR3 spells CASSLGVRGTEAFF. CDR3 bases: TGTGCCAGCAGCTTAGGCGTCAGGGGAACTGAAGCTTTCTTT.